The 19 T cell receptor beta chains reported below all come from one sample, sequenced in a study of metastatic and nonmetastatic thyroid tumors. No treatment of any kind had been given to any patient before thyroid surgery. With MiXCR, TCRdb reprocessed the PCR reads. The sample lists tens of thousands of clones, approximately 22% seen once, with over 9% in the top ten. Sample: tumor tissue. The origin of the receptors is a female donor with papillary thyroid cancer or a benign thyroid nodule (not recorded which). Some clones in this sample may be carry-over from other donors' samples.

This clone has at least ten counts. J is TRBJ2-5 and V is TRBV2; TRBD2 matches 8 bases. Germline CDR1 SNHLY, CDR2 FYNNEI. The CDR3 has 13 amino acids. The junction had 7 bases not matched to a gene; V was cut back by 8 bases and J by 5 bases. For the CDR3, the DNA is TGTGCCAGCGCTTATAGCGGGAAGGAGACCCAGTACTTC. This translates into CASAYSGKETQYF.

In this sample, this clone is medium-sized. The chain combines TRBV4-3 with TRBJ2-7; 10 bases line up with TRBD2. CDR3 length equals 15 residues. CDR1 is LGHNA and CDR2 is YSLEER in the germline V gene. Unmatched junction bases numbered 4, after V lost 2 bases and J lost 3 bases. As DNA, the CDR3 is TGCGCCAGCAGCCAATCGATAGCGGGAGGCTACGAGCAGTACTTC. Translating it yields CASSQSIAGGYEQYF.

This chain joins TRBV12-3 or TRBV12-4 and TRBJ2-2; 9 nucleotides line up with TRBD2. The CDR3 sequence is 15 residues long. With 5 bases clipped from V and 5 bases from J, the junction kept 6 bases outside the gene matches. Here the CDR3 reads CASSPSGEGTGELFF. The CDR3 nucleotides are TGTGCCAGCAGTCCTAGCGGGGAGGGGACCGGGGAGCTGTTTTTT.

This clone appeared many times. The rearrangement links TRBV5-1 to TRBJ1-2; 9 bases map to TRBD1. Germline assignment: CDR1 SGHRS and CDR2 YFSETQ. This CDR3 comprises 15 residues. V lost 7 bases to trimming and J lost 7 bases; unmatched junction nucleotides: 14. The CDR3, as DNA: TGCGCCAGCCGTCGTTCCCAAGGGACAGGGCCTGGCTACACCTTC. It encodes CASRRSQGTGPGYTF.

CDR3 in DNA: TGTGCCAGCTCAGGACTAGCGGGAGGGGTCGATGAGCAGTTCTTC. It specifies CASSGLAGGVDEQFF. The V and J genes are TRBV18 and TRBJ2-1; 15 bases are a match to TRBD2. V lost 5 bases, J lost 8 bases, and 4 bases stayed unmatched. Germline CDR1 reads KGHSH; CDR2 reads LQKENI. There are 15 residues in the CDR3.

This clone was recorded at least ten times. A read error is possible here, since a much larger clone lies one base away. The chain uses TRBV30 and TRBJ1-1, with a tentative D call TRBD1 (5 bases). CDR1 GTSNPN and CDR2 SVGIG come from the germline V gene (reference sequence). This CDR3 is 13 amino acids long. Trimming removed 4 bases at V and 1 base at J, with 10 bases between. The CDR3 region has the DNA TGTGCCTGGATACGGGGGAAGAACACTGAAGCTTTCTTT. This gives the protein CAWIRGKNTEAFF.

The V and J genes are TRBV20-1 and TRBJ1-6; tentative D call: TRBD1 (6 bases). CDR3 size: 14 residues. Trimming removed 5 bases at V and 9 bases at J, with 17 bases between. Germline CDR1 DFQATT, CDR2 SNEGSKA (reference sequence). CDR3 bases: TGCAGTGCTGGCCGCGGGGGGCCTCGTTCACCCCTCCACTTT. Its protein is CSAGRGGPRSPLHF.

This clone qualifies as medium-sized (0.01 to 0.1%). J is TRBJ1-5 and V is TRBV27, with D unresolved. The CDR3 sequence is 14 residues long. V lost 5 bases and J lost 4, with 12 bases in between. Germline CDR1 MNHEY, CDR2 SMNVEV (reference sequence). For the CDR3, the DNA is TGTGCCAGCAGTCCCCTCGACCAAAATCAGCCCCAGCATTTT. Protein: CASSPLDQNQPQHF.

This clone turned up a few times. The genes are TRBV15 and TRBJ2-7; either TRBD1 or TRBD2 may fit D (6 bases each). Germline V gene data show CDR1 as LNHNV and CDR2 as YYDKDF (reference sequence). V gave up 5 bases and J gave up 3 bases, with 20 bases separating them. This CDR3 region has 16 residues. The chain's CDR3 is CATSEGGGDTIYEQYF. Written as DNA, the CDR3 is TGTGCCACCAGCGAGGGGGGCGGGGACACGATCTACGAGCAGTACTTC.

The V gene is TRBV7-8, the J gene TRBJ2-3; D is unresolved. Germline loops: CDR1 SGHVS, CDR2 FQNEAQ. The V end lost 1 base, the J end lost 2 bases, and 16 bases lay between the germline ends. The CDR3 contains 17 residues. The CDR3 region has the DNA TGTGCCAGCAGCTTAGTGCGAGGCCGCGCCCCCACAGATACGCAGTATTTT. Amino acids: CASSLVRGRAPTDTQYF.

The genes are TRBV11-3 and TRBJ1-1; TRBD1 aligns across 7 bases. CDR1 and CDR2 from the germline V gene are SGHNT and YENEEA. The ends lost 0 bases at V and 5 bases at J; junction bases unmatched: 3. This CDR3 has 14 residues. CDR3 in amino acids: CASSLENRGTEAFF. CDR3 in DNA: TGTGCCAGCAGCTTAGAAAACAGGGGAACTGAAGCTTTCTTT.

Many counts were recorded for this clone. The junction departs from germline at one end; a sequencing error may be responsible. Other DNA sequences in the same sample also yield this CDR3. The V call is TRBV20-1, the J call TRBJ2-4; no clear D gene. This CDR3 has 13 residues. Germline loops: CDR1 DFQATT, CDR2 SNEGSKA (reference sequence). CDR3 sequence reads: CSARDPAKNIQYF. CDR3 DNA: TGCAGTGCTAGGGACCCAGCCAAAAACATTCAGTATTTC.

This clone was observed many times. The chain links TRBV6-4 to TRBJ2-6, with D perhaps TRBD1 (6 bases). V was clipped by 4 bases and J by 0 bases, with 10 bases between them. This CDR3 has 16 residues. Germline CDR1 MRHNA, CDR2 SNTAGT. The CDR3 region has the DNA TGTGCCAGCAGTGTGGACAGAAGCTCTGGGGCCAACGTCCTGACTTTC. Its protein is CASSVDRSSGANVLTF.

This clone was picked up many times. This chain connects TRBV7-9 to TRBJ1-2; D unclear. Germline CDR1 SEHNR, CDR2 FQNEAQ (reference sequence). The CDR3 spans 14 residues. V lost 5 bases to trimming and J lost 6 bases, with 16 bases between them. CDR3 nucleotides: TGTGCCAGCAGCCGCCTCCGGGCCGGGGATGGCTACACCTTC. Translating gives CASSRLRAGDGYTF.

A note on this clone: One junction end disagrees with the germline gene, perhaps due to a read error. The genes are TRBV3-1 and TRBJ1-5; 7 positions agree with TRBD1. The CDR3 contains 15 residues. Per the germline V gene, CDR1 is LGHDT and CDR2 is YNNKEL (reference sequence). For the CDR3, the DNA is TGTGCCAACAGCCAAGTTAGGGGGCAAGGTCAGCCCCAGCATTTT. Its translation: CANSQVRGQGQPQHF. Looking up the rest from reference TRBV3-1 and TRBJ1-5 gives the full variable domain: DTAVSQTPKYLVTQMGNDKSIKCEQNLGHDTMYWYKQDSKKFLKIMFSYNNKELIINETVPNRFSPKSPDKAHLNLHINSLELGDSAVYFCANSQVRGQGQPQHFGDGTRLSIL.

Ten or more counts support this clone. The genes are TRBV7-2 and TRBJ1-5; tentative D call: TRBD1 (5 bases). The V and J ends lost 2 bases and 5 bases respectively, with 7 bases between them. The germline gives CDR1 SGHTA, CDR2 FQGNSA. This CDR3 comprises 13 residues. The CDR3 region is CASSLKGDQPQHF. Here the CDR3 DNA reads TGTGCCAGCAGCTTAAAAGGGGATCAGCCCCAGCATTTT.

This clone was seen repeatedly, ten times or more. The CDR3 reads CASSLEASGINEQFF. CDR3 DNA sequence: TGTGCCAGCTCACTGGAGGCTAGCGGGATCAATGAGCAGTTCTTC. V is TRBV18 and J is TRBJ2-1; 9 bases match TRBD2. This CDR3 is 15 amino acids long. CDR1 is KGHSH, CDR2 LQKENI, per germline. Unmatched junction bases numbered 7, after V lost 4 bases and J lost 6 bases.

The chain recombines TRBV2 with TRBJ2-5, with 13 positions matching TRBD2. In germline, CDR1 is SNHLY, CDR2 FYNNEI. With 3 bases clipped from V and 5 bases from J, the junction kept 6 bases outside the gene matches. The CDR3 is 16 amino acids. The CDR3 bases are TGTGCCAGCAGTGATGGTGGACTAGCGGGAGTTGAGACCCAGTACTTC. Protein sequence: CASSDGGLAGVETQYF.

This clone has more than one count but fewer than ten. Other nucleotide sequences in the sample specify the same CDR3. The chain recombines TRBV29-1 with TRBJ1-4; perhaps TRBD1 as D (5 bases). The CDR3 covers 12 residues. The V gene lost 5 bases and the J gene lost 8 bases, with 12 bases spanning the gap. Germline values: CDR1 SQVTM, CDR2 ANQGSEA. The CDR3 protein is CSVRTGEEKLFF. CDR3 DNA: TGCAGCGTTCGGACGGGGGAGGAAAAACTGTTTTTT.